A selection of T cell receptor beta chains follows, all from one sample in a study of human T cells and chemical hapten exposure. One entry per CDR3 protein results from TCRdb running MiXCR on the RACE reads. Of about 300,000 distinct CDR3 sequences in the sample, about 5.4% were seen once. Sample: whole blood, taken in connection with sensitization to the hapten diphenylcyclopropenone (DPC). These receptors came from a woman between 18 and 29 years old with alopecia areata. Some clones in this sample may be carry-over from other donors' samples. CDR3s include the opening cysteine and the closing phenylalanine or tryptophan. D genes are given only for firm matches. Clone size is not always given. Where it is, it says once, few, many or a class for expanded clones.

d_gene	v_gene	j_gene	abundance	CDR3aa	CDR3nt
.	TRBV7-8	TRBJ1-2	many	CASSLAGPTYGYTF	TGTGCCAGCAGCTTAGCGGGACCGACTTATGGCTACACCTTC
.	TRBV9	TRBJ1-1	.	CASSVDQGTEAFF	TGTGCCAGCAGCGTAGACCAGGGCACTGAAGCTTTCTTT
TRBD1	TRBV19	TRBJ2-7	.	CASSNPRTGGHHEQYF	TGTGCCAGTAGTAACCCCAGGACAGGGGGCCATCACGAGCAGTACTTC
TRBD1	TRBV15	TRBJ1-4	many	CATSDGTVQEKLFF	TGTGCCACCAGCGACGGGACAGTTCAAGAAAAACTGTTTTTT
.	TRBV11-2	TRBJ1-1	.	CASSFPRTVEAFF	TGTGCCAGCAGCTTTCCTAGGACAGTTGAAGCTTTCTTT
.	TRBV15	TRBJ2-1	few	CATRQALNNEQFF	TGTGCCACCAGGCAGGCCCTGAACAATGAGCAGTTCTTC
.	TRBV7-2	TRBJ1-1	many	CASSLDVRGGPNTEAFF	TGTGCCAGCAGCTTAGATGTCCGCGGGGGGCCGAACACTGAAGCTTTCTTT
.	TRBV20-1	TRBJ2-7	few	CSAREPGSSYEQYF	TGCAGTGCTAGAGAGCCGGGTAGCTCCTACGAGCAGTACTTC
TRBD1	TRBV5-6	TRBJ1-5	many	CASSVGDRARNQPQHF	TGTGCCAGCAGCGTGGGGGACAGGGCCCGCAATCAGCCCCAGCATTTT
.	TRBV7-8	TRBJ1-6	many	CASSPWTVEDSPLHF	TGTGCCAGCAGCCCCTGGACAGTTGAAGATTCACCCCTCCACTTT
.	TRBV5-1	TRBJ1-2	few	CASSLDVNYGYTF	TGCGCCAGCAGCCTGGACGTTAACTATGGCTACACCTTC
.	TRBV2	TRBJ2-7	few	CASTDRTHEQYF	TGTGCCAGCACTGACAGGACCCACGAGCAGTACTTC
.	TRBV12-3/TRBV12-4	TRBJ2-7	many	CASSLARGDEQYF	TGTGCCAGCAGTTTAGCCAGGGGAGACGAGCAGTACTTC
.	TRBV20-1	TRBJ1-6	many	CSASPQETSPLHF	TGCAGTGCTAGTCCCCAAGAGACCTCACCCCTCCACTTT